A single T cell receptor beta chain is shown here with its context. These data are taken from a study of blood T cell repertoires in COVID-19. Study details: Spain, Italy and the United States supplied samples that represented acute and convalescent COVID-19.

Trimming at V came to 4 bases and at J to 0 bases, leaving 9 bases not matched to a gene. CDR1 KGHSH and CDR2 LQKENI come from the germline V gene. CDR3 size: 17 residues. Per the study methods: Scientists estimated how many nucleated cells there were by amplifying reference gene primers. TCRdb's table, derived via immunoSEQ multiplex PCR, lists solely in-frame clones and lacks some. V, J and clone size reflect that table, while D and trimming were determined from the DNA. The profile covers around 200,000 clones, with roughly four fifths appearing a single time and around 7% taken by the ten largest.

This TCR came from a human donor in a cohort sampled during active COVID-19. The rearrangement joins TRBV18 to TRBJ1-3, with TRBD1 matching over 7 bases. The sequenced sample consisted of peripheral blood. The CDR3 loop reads CASSRGTVQSSGNTIYF. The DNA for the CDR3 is TGTGCCAGCTCACGAGGGACAGTCCAAAGCTCTGGAAACACCATATATTTT. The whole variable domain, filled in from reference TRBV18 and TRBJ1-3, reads NAGVMQNPRHLVRRRGQEARLRCSPMKGHSHVYWYRQLPEEGLKFMVYLQKENIIDESGMPKERFSAEFPKEGPSILRIQQVVRGDSAAYFCASSRGTVQSSGNTIYFGEGSWLTVV.